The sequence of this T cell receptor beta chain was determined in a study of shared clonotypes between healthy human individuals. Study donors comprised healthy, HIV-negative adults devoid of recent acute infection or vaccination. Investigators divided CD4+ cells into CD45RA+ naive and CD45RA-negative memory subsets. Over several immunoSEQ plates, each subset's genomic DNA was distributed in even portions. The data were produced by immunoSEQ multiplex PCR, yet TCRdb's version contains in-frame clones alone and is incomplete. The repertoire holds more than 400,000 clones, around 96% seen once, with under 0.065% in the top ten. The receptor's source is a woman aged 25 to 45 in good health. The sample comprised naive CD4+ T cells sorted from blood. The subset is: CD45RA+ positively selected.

CDR3 in DNA: TGCGCCAGCAGTGACGGGAACTCCTACGAGCAGTACTTC. Its translation: CASSDGNSYEQYF. This sequence joins TRBV5-1 and TRBJ2-7, with D perhaps matching TRBD2 (5 bases). This CDR3 has 13 amino acids. The germline V and J ends were trimmed by 5 bases and 0 bases, with 9 bases remaining between them. The V gene's germline CDR1 is SGHRS and CDR2 YFSETQ.